The entry below describes one T cell receptor beta chain. This clone turned up a few times. Its specific antigen is unknown. No much larger clonotype is one base removed from it; base qualities were not supplied. Within the sample, other DNA sequences also encode this same CDR3. TCR CDR3 regions were amplified from genomic DNA by multiplex PCR using the deep immunoSEQ assay. For each cell subset, the extracted genomic DNA was distributed evenly across all wells of several immunoSEQ 96-well plates, and each plate served as one replicate. For sorted subsets, each replicate PCR was loaded with roughly 0.2 ug genomic DNA, equivalent to approximately 27,000 T cell genomes. Purified libraries were quantified with a Qubit 3.0 fluorometer, sized on a Bioanalyzer 2100, and re-quantified with the KAPA Library Quantification kit. Every immunoSEQ 96-well plate was sequenced on a separate single-read 150-cycle Illumina NextSeq 550 flow cell. From the authors' description of their analysis: Because only junctional sequences without quality scores were contained in the immunoSEQ output, filtering matching that applied to full-length reads could not be performed. Sequences were annotated with PyIR, a Python wrapper for IgBLAST v1.9, using IMGT germline references to assign V/J genes and CDR3. Reads were filtered out if the reads had weak V/J assignments (E-value above 1e-6), no CDR3, stop codons, out-of-frame junctions, or ambiguous translated residues. V3J clonotypes were defined as sequences sharing an identical inferred V gene, J gene, and CDR3 amino acid sequence. Percentage overlap between repertoires was computed as shared unique clonotypes divided by the size of the smaller repertoire. RTK rarefaction, the Chao1 estimator, and Recon v2.1 estimates of unobserved clonotypes were used to assess repertoire richness. Generation probabilities for all TCRbeta clonotypes obtained by the gDNA method from several donors were computed using OLGA. In its TCRdb copy, this immuneACCESS table keeps in-frame sequences only and misses some clones. Where compared with another copy, unresolved V genes explain less than half of these, and the others have no known cause. That table gives V, J and clone size, and the DNA gave D and trimming. This sample lists some 680,000 clones; roughly 73% were detected once. The ten largest make up around 2% of the sample.

The data belong to a study of shared clonotypes between healthy human individuals (TCRdb year 2020). The study in broad terms: The cohort included three men and a couple of women between 18 and 49 years of age. Per donor, three plates each were used for CD4 naive and CD4 memory, two for CD8 naive, and one for CD8 memory. To estimate repertoire size and how much clonotype sharing occurs between individuals, the study deeply sequenced the blood TCR repertoires of about five healthy adults. To increase sequencing depth and limit assay-specific biases, TCR repertoire library preparation and sequencing were carried out by different laboratories using diverse techniques. Between about 0.8 and 8.9 billion PBMCs per donor were obtained by leukapheresis. Study-wide findings and limitations: Pairwise subsampling led to the expectation that sequencing depth would affect the degree of clonotype sharing among donors. The small number of donors limited the genetic and exposure-history diversity represented. Naive subsets generally had larger estimated clonotype richness than memory subsets did. Sampling was limited to blood, and TCR repertoires in tissue likely differ from TCR repertoires in blood. Sharing across a handful of donors was observed for around 4.8% of naive CD4, under 4% of naive CD8, 2.3% of memory CD4, and roughly 0.4% of memory CD8 clonotypes. Even with the large sequencing depth, rarefaction of the sorted-subset datasets indicated that sequencing was incomplete. Clonotypes shared by all four sorted-subset donors showed higher generation probabilities than non-shared clonotypes.

Deletion took 3 bases off V and 1 base off J, with a span of 2 bases between the germline ends. CDR1 and CDR2 are read off the germline V gene (reference sequence) as LNHDA and SQIVND. CDR3 length: 12 amino acids, cysteine to phenylalanine. Of all the DNA, just the CDR3 is kept, 36 bases in frame from base 1. The donors were healthy, HIV-negative adults with no recently reported acute infections or vaccinations. Only Caucasian adults living in Nashville, Tennessee, USA were represented among the donors. Magnetic negative selection was used to enrich CD4+ T cells, after which naive cells were positively selected on CD45RA and the negative fraction became the memory subset. Blood was obtained by leukapheresis, after which PBMCs were separated by Ficoll-Histopaque density gradient centrifugation and cryopreserved in liquid nitrogen vapor phase. Analytical flow cytometry was used to check the purity and quantity of every magnetically sorted T cell population. Genomic DNA was isolated from each sorted fraction and quantified by UV absorbance on a Nanodrop 2000c.

Sequencing used memory CD4+ T cells sorted from blood. This specimen's cell subset or site label, interpreted: CD45RA-negative fraction. This clonotype originated in a woman aged 30 to 39 in good health. The chain uses TRBV19 and TRBJ2-3; the D gene remains uncertain. The sequenced DNA: TGTGCCAGTAGTATTGGCACAGATACGCAGTATTTT. It translates to CASSIGTDTQYF.